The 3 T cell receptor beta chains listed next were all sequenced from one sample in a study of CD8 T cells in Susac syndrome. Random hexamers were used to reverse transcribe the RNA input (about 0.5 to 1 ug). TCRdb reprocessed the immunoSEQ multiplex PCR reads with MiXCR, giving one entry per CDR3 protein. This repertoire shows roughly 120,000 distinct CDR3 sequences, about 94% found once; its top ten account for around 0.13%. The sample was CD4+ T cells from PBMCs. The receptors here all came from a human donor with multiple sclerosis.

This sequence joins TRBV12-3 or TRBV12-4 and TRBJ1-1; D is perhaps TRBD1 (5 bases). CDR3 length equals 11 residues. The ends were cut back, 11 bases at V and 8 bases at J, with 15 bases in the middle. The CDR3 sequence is CAAAGQGEAFF. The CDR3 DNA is TGTGCCGCCGCCGGGCAGGGCGAAGCTTTCTTT.

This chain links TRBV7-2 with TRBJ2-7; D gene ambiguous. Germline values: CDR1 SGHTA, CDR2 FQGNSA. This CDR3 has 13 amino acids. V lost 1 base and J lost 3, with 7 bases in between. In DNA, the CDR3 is TGTGCCAGCAGCTTAGTCTCGCGCTACGAGCAGTACTTC. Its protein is CASSLVSRYEQYF.

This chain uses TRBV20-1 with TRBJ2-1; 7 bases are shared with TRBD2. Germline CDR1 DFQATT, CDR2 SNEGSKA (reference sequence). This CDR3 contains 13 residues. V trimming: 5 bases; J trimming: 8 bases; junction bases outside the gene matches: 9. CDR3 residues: CSAPNPSGYEQFF. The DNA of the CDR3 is TGCAGTGCTCCGAACCCTAGCGGATATGAGCAGTTCTTC.